The 18 T cell receptor beta chains presented below share a single source sample, sequenced in a study of response to subunit inactivated influenza vaccine (dated by TCRdb to the late 2010s). The library was generated by RT-PCR. For sequencing, an Illumina HiSeq 2500 was employed. TCRdb reworked the public reads: Q25 trimming with fastp, MiXCR clone assembly, productive beta chains retained. Identical CDR3 proteins give one entry, which carries the most common genes and DNA. This sample comprises 600,000 to 850,000 distinct CDR3 sequences, 14% of them detected only once. The top ten constitute around 7.6% of the sample. The sample in question was PBMCs from blood, obtained 14 to 15 days before vaccination. The receptors were gathered from a man over 45 who received an inactivated influenza vaccine. Donor details come from another sample of the same person, matched by shared clones.

This clonotype has a count of ten or more. The V gene is TRBV29-1, the J gene TRBJ1-1, with D unresolved. Germline V CDR1 and CDR2: SQVTM, ANQGSEA. V was trimmed by 8 bases and J by 0 bases, leaving 16 bases between them. This CDR3 region has 14 residues. CDR3 bases: TGCAGCCACCTAGGCCACCGATTGAACACTGAAGCTTTCTTT. This gives the protein CSHLGHRLNTEAFF.

This clonotype has ten or more counts. The V call is TRBV5-6, the J call TRBJ2-5; TRBD1 might be the D (5 bases). V was cut by 4 bases and J by 1 base, with 14 bases left in between. Germline assignment: CDR1 SGHDT and CDR2 YYEEEE. The CDR3 runs 15 residues. The CDR3 bases are TGTGCCAGCAGCCCAAATCAGGGAATCCAAGAGACCCAGTACTTC. It translates to CASSPNQGIQETQYF.

This clonotype was found a few times. This rearrangement joins TRBV20-1 to TRBJ2-7; D ambiguous. From germline, CDR1 is DFQATT and CDR2 SNEGSKA (reference sequence). The CDR3 runs to 11 residues. Trimming removed 3 bases at V and 6 bases at J, with 9 bases between. Here the CDR3 reads CSASQVGEQYF. The CDR3, as DNA: TGCAGTGCTAGTCAAGTAGGCGAGCAGTACTTC.

This clonotype has more than one count but fewer than ten. This chain links TRBV10-3 with TRBJ2-1; maybe TRBD1 (6 bases). V lost 0 bases and J lost 3, with 15 bases in between. CDR1 and CDR2 (germline): ENHRY, SYGVKD. The CDR3 loop spans 17 amino acids. In DNA form, the CDR3 reads TGTGCCATCAGTGAGTCCGCGTACAGGGTTGGCTACAATGAGCAGTTCTTC. It translates to CAISESAYRVGYNEQFF.

Many counts were recorded for this clonotype. The chain is built from TRBV12-3 or TRBV12-4 and TRBJ1-2, with TRBD1 identical over 7 bases. The CDR3 consists of 12 residues. The ends lost 6 bases at V and 5 bases at J; junction bases unmatched: 3. The CDR3 DNA sequence: TGTGCCAGCAGCCCCAGGGGGTATGGCTACACCTTC. It is translated as CASSPRGYGYTF.

The chain uses TRBV28 and TRBJ1-2; no definite D call. The germline V and J ends were trimmed by 7 bases and 0 bases, with 6 bases remaining between them. The CDR3 spans 12 residues. Germline lookup yields CDR1 MDHEN and CDR2 SYDVKM. The CDR3 protein is CASMGSNYGYTF. The CDR3 DNA sequence: TGTGCCAGCATGGGATCTAACTATGGCTACACCTTC.

This clonotype showed up just once. This chain links TRBV11-3 with TRBJ2-1; 8 positions match TRBD2. The CDR3 extends over 15 amino acids. Germline V gene sequence: CDR1 SGHNT, CDR2 YENEEA. J was trimmed by 2 bases and V by 6 bases; bases with no gene match: 6. The CDR3 DNA follows: TGTGCCAGCAGTGAAGCGGGGGTAGCCTACAATGAGCAGTTCTTC. Its protein is CASSEAGVAYNEQFF. Together with reference TRBV11-3 and TRBJ2-1, the CDR3 gives the full variable domain: EAGVVQSPRYKIIEKKQPVAFWCNPISGHNTLYWYLQNLGQGPELLIRYENEEAVDDSQLPKDRFSAERLKGVDSTLKIQPAELGDSAVYLCASSEAGVAYNEQFFGPGTRLTVL.

This clonotype was counted between two and nine times. The chain links TRBV4-1 to TRBJ2-1; D not resolved. The CDR3 totals 18 residues. Germline assignment: CDR1 MGHRA and CDR2 YSYEKL. V shed 3 bases and J shed 3 bases, with 21 bases lying between them. CDR3 amino acids: CASSHKVLDGSFYNEQFF. The CDR3 coding sequence is TGCGCCAGCAGCCATAAGGTTCTAGACGGGTCGTTCTACAATGAGCAGTTCTTC.

In its sample, this clonotype was seen a few times. This chain joins TRBV15 and TRBJ1-6, with a tentative D call TRBD1 (5 bases). V was pared by 0 bases and J by 7 bases, with 13 bases between. The CDR3 loop spans 16 amino acids. The V gene's germline CDR1 is LNHNV and CDR2 YYDKDF (reference sequence). CDR3 nucleotide sequence: TGTGCCACCAGCAGAGATCGGGGCGGGGTCAATTCACCCCTCCACTTT. This gives the protein CATSRDRGGVNSPLHF.

The chain carries TRBV10-3 and TRBJ2-7, with 7 bases matching TRBD2. V lost 4 bases and J lost 0; bases outside the gene matches: 3. The germline gives CDR1 ENHRY, CDR2 SYGVKD. The CDR3 runs to 14 residues. This CDR3 reads CAISAAGASYEQYF. As DNA, the CDR3 is TGTGCCATCAGTGCCGCGGGAGCCTCCTACGAGCAGTACTTC.

This clonotype was seen repeatedly, ten times or more. The chain is built from TRBV12-3 or TRBV12-4 and TRBJ2-7; a weak D match, TRBD1 (6 bases). The CDR3 has 13 residues. With 1 base removed from V and 3 bases from J, the gap between germline ends came to 7 bases. In nucleotides, the CDR3 is TGTGCCAGCAGTTTAGACAGGGTCTACGAGCAGTACTTC. Protein: CASSLDRVYEQYF.

This clonotype was picked up a small number of times. This sequence joins TRBV3-1 and TRBJ2-1; D call uncertain. This CDR3 contains 13 residues. CDR1 LGHDT and CDR2 YNNKEL come from the germline V gene (reference sequence). V was clipped by 4 bases and J by 9 bases, with 13 bases between them. The CDR3 coding sequence is TGTGCCAGCAGCCCCTCATCCGAGAGTGAGCAGTTCTTC. Translated, it gives CASSPSSESEQFF.

This clonotype was seen at least ten times. CDR3 nucleotide sequence: TGTGCCAGCAGCGCTAGCGGGAGGGGGACCGGGGAGCTGTTTTTT. Protein sequence: CASSASGRGTGELFF. The chain employs TRBV12-3 or TRBV12-4 and TRBJ2-2; 12 bases agree with TRBD2. V was pared by 6 bases and J by 5 bases, with 4 bases of the junction left unmatched. This CDR3 is 15 amino acids long.

At least ten counts were recorded for this clonotype. This chain uses TRBV11-2 with TRBJ2-2; D is unclear. This CDR3 is 14 amino acids long. Germline V gene data show CDR1 as SGHAT and CDR2 as FQNNGV. V lost 1 base, J lost 4 bases, and 7 bases lay in between. CDR3 region: CASSLGLLTGELFF. DNA of the CDR3: TGTGCCAGCAGCTTAGGGCTGCTCACCGGGGAGCTGTTTTTT.

The chain joins TRBV20-1 to TRBJ2-3; D possibly corresponds to TRBD2 (6 bases). This CDR3 comprises 18 residues. The ends were cut back, 5 bases at V and 0 bases at J, with 24 bases in the middle. Germline assignment: CDR1 DFQATT and CDR2 SNEGSKA (reference sequence). CDR3 sequence reads: CSAGGILALTDSTDTQYF. The CDR3 DNA sequence: TGCAGTGCTGGAGGAATTCTAGCGCTCACAGATAGCACAGATACGCAGTATTTT.

On this clonotype: A single base separates this from a much larger clone, so it may be a read error. Here the CDR3 omits its conserved ending phenylalanine or tryptophan, so a read error is the likely source. V gene TRBV2 combines with J gene TRBJ1-6; unclear D gene. CDR3 size: 12 residues. The germline V and J ends were trimmed by 7 bases and 5 bases, with 6 bases remaining between them. The germline gives CDR1 SNHLY, CDR2 FYNNEI. The CDR3 region has the DNA TGTGCCAGCAACAGAGATAATTCACCCCTCCACTTA. Protein product: CASNRDNSPLHL.

A remark on this clonotype: A read error may explain this, as a much larger clone is one base away. This chain links TRBV6-2 or TRBV6-3 with TRBJ2-7; D is uncertain. Germline-derived CDR1 and CDR2 are MNHEY and SVGEGT. CDR3 length: 16 residues. V shed 2 bases and J shed 1 base, with 15 bases lying between them. The CDR3 protein is CASSYKARPISYEQYF. The CDR3 DNA reads TGTGCCAGCAGTTACAAAGCCCGTCCTATTTCCTACGAGCAGTACTTC.

This clonotype was recorded a few times. V gene TRBV18 combines with J gene TRBJ2-1; D perhaps matches TRBD2 (6 bases). Germline V gene sequence: CDR1 KGHSH, CDR2 LQKENI. V was cut by 6 bases and J by 10 bases, with 25 bases left in between. The CDR3 totals 16 residues. Written as DNA, the CDR3 is TGTGCCAGCTCCCCCCTATGGGGGGATGTGGGAAGGGAGCAGTTCTTC. This translates into CASSPLWGDVGREQFF.